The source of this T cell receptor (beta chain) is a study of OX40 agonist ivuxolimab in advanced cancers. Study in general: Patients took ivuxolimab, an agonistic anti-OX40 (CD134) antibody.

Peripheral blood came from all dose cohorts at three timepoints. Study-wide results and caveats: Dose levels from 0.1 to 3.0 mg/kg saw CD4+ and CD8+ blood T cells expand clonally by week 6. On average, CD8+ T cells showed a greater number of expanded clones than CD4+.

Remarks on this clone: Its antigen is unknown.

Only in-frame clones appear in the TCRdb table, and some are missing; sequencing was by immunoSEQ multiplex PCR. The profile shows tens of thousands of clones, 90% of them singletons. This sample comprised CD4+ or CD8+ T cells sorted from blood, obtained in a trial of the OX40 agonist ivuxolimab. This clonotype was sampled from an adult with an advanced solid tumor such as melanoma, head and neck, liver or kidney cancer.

The DNA of the CDR3 is TGTGCCAGCAGCGCCCAAGGGATGCGTGAGCAGTTCTTC. Its translation: CASSAQGMREQFF. The rearrangement links TRBV9 to TRBJ2-1; D uncertain. V dropped 3 bases and J dropped 9 bases, with 13 bases sitting between them. CDR1 SGDLS and CDR2 YYNGEE come from the germline V gene. This CDR3 is 13 amino acids long.